The clone carrying this T cell receptor (beta chain) was found a few times. The sample belongs to a study of identical twins. One entry per CDR3 protein, called by TCRdb with MiXCR from the 5' RACE reads. The profile shows about 890,000 distinct CDR3 sequences, about 12% of them singletons. The length of the CDR3 is 19 residues. V was clipped by 1 base and J by 0 bases, with 23 bases between them. Germline CDR1 DFQATT, CDR2 SNEGSKA (reference sequence). The sample was also linked to a second study, of yellow fever vaccine responses in identical twins.

This clonotype was sampled from a young woman in good health. The specimen sequenced was PBMCs. This chain uses TRBV20-1 with TRBJ2-3; tentatively, D is TRBD1 (5 bases). The CDR3 here is CSARALNHLGVSSTDTQYF. The CDR3 DNA sequence: TGCAGTGCTAGAGCACTGAACCACTTAGGGGTCTCTAGCACAGATACGCAGTATTTT.